The rows below give T cell receptor beta chains drawn from one sample of a study of blood T cell repertoires in COVID-19. TCRdb keeps only in-frame clones here, not all; method: immunoSEQ multiplex PCR. The sample has approximately 210,000 clones, around four fifths seen once. The sample taken for sequencing was peripheral blood. The receptors come from an elderly woman with COVID-19, enrolled during active disease. Both conserved end residues are part of each CDR3. The D gene is left open where the match is weak. Size is omitted from some rows. Given values are once, few, many or a class for expanded clones.

>TRBV18|-|-|TRBJ2-5
CASSPVRDIQETQYF
TGTGCCAGCTCACCGGTCCGGGATATCCAAGAGACCCAGTACTTC
>TRBV5-1|-|TRBD2|TRBJ2-3
CASSNGLAGADTQYF
TGCGCCAGCAGCAATGGACTAGCTGGTGCAGATACGCAGTATTTT
>TRBV5-4|-|-|TRBJ2-1
CASSLGGKNEQFF
TGTGCCAGCAGCTTGGGAGGGAAAAATGAGCAGTTCTTC
>TRBV10-3|-|TRBD2|TRBJ2-5
CATTVGGGQVETQYF
TGTGCCACCACTGTTGGCGGGGGGCAGGTAGAGACCCAGTACTTC
>TRBV5-1|-|TRBD2|TRBJ2-1
CASSLTSGVDNEQFF
TGCGCCAGCAGCCTCACTAGCGGGGTTGACAATGAGCAGTTCTTC
>TRBV7-2|-|-|TRBJ1-6
CASSLQAGERNSPLHF
TGTGCCAGCAGCTTACAGGCAGGGGAAAGGAATTCACCCCTCCACTTT
>TRBV11-2|-|TRBD2|TRBJ2-1
CASSPEVSGGPFF
TGTGCCAGCAGCCCTGAAGTTAGCGGGGGCCCCTTCTTC
>TRBV5-4|-|-|TRBJ1-2
CASSSGRGGNYGYTF
TGTGCCAGCAGCTCAGGACGTGGAGGGAACTATGGCTACACCTTC
>TRBV30|-|-|TRBJ1-5
CAWSKSGNQPQHF
TGTGCCTGGAGTAAGTCAGGCAATCAGCCCCAGCATTTT
>TRBV12-3/TRBV12-4|few|-|TRBJ1-5
CASSPGGNQPQHF
TGTGCCAGCAGTCCAGGGGGCAATCAGCCCCAGCATTTT
>TRBV9|few|TRBD1|TRBJ1-6
CASSASGGSPLHF
TGTGCCAGCAGCGCCTCAGGGGGCTCACCCCTCCACTTT
>TRBV6-5|-|-|TRBJ2-1
CASSYGRGNEQFF
TGTGCCAGCAGTTATGGGCGGGGCAATGAGCAGTTCTTC
>TRBV4-1|-|TRBD1|TRBJ1-1
CASSQADRGLVTEAFF
TGCGCCAGCAGCCAAGCGGACAGGGGGCTTGTCACTGAAGCTTTCTTT
>TRBV5-1|-|-|TRBJ2-7
CASSLLVGGNEQYF
TGCGCCAGCAGCTTATTGGTCGGAGGGAACGAGCAGTACTTC
>TRBV27|-|TRBD1|TRBJ2-1
CASSFSLGTGYNEQFF
TGTGCCAGCAGTTTTAGTCTGGGGACAGGTTACAATGAGCAGTTCTTC
>TRBV9|-|TRBD1|TRBJ1-2
CASSVEVTGAYGYTF
TGTGCCAGCAGCGTAGAGGTGACAGGGGCCTATGGCTACACCTTC